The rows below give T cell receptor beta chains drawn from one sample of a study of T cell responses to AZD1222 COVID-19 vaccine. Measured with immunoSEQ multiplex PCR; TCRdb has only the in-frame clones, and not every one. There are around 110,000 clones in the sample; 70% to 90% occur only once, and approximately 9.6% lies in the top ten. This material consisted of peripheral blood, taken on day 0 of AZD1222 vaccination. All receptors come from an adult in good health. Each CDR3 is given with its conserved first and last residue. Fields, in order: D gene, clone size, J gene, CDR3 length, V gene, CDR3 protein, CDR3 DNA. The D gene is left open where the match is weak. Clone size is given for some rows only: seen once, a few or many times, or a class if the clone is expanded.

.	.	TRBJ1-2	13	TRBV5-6	CASSFGGDYGYTF	TGTGCCAGCAGCTTTGGGGGGGACTATGGCTACACCTTC
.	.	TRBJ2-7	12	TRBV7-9	CASSPQEGQQYF	TGTGCCAGCAGCCCCCAGGAGGGCCAGCAGTACTTC
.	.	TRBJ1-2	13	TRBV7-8	CASTFLGGDGYTF	TGTGCCAGCACCTTTCTCGGGGGGGATGGCTACACCTTC
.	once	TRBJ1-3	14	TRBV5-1	CASSLQVSGNTIYF	TGCGCCAGCAGCTTACAGGTCTCTGGAAACACCATATATTTT
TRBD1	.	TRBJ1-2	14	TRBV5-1	CASSSGRTGEGYTF	TGCGCCAGCAGCTCCGGACGGACAGGGGAGGGCTACACCTTC
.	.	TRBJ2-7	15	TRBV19	CASSIRDKASYEQYF	TGTGCCAGTAGTATACGGGACAAGGCGTCCTACGAGCAGTACTTC
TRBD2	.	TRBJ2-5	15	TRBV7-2	CASSLVSGGMETQYF	TGTGCCAGCAGCTTAGTCTCGGGGGGGATGGAGACCCAGTACTTC
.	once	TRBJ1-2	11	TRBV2	CASSENYGYTF	TGTGCCAGCAGTGAGAACTATGGCTACACCTTC
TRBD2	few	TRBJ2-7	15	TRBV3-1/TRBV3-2	CASSEGLAVAYEQYF	TGTGCCAGCAGCGAAGGACTAGCTGTCGCCTACGAGCAGTACTTC
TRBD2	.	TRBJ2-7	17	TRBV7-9	CASSLGTSGRASDEQYF	TGTGCCAGCAGCTTGGGGACTAGCGGGAGGGCCTCGGACGAGCAGTACTTC
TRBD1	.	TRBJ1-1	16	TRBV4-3	CASSQDPRGRVTEAFF	TGCGCCAGCAGCCAAGATCCGAGGGGGCGCGTCACTGAAGCTTTCTTT
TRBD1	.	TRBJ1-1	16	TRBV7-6	CASSASGTGRGAEAFF	TGTGCCAGCAGCGCGTCCGGGACAGGGAGGGGCGCTGAAGCTTTCTTT
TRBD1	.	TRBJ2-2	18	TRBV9	CASSPPGTGWGFTGELFF	TGTGCCAGCAGCCCGCCCGGGACAGGGTGGGGATTTACCGGGGAGCTGTTTTTT
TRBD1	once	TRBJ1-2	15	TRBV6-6	CASSQKQGEGYGYTF	TGTGCCAGCAGCCAAAAACAGGGGGAGGGCTATGGCTACACCTTC
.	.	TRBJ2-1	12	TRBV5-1	CASSLPSDEQFF	TGCGCCAGCAGCCTTCCTTCTGATGAGCAGTTCTTC
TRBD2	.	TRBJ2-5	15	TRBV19	CASRGTSGAQETQYF	TGTGCCAGTAGGGGAACTAGCGGGGCCCAAGAGACCCAGTACTTC
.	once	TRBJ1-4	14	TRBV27	CASSSWRSNEKLFF	TGTGCCAGCAGTTCCTGGCGGAGCAATGAAAAACTGTTTTTT
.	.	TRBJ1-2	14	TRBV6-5	CASSYGGASYGYTF	TGTGCCAGCAGTTACGGCGGGGCCAGCTATGGCTACACCTTC
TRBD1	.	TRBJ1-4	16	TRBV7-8	CASSLERTGNNEKLFF	TGTGCCAGCAGCTTAGAGAGGACAGGGAATAATGAAAAACTGTTTTTT
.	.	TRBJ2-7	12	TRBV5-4	CASSPERGEQYF	TGTGCCAGCAGCCCGGAGAGGGGGGAGCAGTACTTC
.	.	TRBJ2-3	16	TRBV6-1	CASSEGAWGSTDTQYF	TGTGCCAGCAGTGAAGGCGCCTGGGGGAGCACAGATACGCAGTATTTT
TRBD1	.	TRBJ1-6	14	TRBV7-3	CASSLNRGNSPLHF	TGTGCCAGCAGCTTAAACAGGGGTAATTCACCCCTCCACTTT
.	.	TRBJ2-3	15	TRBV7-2	CASSLSGTSTDTQYF	TGTGCCAGCAGCCTTAGCGGAACTAGCACAGATACGCAGTATTTT
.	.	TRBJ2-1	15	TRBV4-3	CASSQDSSFYNEQFF	TGCGCCAGCAGCCAAGATTCCAGTTTCTACAATGAGCAGTTCTTC
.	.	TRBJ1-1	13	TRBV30	CAWSRQANTEAFF	TGTGCCTGGAGTCGACAGGCGAACACTGAAGCTTTCTTT
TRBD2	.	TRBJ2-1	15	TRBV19	CASRTGREGRDEQFF	TGTGCCAGTAGAACCGGACGGGAGGGCCGGGATGAGCAGTTCTTC
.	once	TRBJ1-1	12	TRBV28	CASSLSGTEAFF	TGTGCCAGCAGCCTTTCGGGCACTGAAGCTTTCTTT
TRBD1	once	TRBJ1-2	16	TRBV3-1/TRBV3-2	CASSPLDRIDNYGYTF	TGTGCCAGCAGCCCTTTGGACAGGATAGATAACTATGGCTACACCTTC
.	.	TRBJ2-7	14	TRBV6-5	CASSWVGGVYEQYF	TGTGCCAGCAGCTGGGTGGGCGGGGTCTACGAGCAGTACTTC
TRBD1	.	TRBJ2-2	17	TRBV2	CASSQGQAGGSTGELFF	TGTGCCAGCAGCCAAGGGCAGGCAGGGGGTAGCACCGGGGAGCTGTTTTTT
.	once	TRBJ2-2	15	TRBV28	CASTQMGGRAGELFF	TGTGCCAGCACCCAGATGGGGGGGCGGGCCGGGGAGCTGTTTTTT
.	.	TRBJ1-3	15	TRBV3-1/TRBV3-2	CASSQKQGNGNTIYF	TGTGCCAGCAGCCAAAAACAGGGTAACGGAAACACCATATATTTT
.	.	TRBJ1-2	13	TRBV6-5	CASSYSINYGYTF	TGTGCCAGCAGTTACAGTATCAACTATGGCTACACCTTC
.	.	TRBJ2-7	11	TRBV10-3	CAISNNYEQYF	TGTGCCATCAGTAATAACTACGAGCAGTACTTC
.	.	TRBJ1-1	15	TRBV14	CASSQIGTAGTEAFF	TGTGCCAGCAGCCAGATAGGGACGGCGGGAACTGAAGCTTTCTTT
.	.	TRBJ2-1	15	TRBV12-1	CASSLDRDSYNEQFF	TGTGCCAGCAGCTTGGACAGGGATTCCTACAATGAGCAGTTCTTC
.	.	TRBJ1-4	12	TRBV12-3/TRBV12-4	CASSLVGFKLFF	TGTGCCAGCAGTTTGGTGGGTTTTAAACTGTTTTTT
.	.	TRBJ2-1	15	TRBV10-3	CAISGSGGARNEQFF	TGTGCCATCAGTGGAAGTGGGGGGGCCCGCAATGAGCAGTTCTTC
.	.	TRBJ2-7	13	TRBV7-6	CASSLQLTYEQYF	TGTGCCAGCAGCTTGCAGCTTACCTACGAGCAGTACTTC
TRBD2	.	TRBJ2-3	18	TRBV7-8	CASSFFAGTSGNTDTQYF	TGTGCCAGCAGCTTTTTCGCCGGGACTAGCGGAAACACAGATACGCAGTATTTT
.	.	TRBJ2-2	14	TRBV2	CASSESDYTGELFF	TGTGCCAGCAGTGAATCAGACTACACCGGGGAGCTGTTTTTT
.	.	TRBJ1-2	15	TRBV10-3	CAISDGSPRTYGYTF	TGTGCCATCAGTGACGGGAGCCCGAGGACCTATGGCTACACCTTC
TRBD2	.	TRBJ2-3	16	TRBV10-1	CASPDSGRLSTDTQYF	TGCGCCAGCCCGGACAGCGGGAGGCTTAGCACAGATACGCAGTATTTT
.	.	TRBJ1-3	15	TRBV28	CASSFQAASGNTIYF	TGTGCCAGCAGTTTTCAGGCCGCCTCTGGAAACACCATATATTTT
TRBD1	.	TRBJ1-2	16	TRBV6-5	CASSYSGGQSVYGYTF	TGTGCCAGCAGTTACTCGGGGGGACAGAGCGTTTATGGCTACACCTTC
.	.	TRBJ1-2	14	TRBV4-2	CASSQEEVNYGYTF	TGTGCCAGCAGCCAAGAGGAGGTCAACTATGGCTACACCTTC
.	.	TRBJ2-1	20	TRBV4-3	CASSQDSGYAAHASYNEQFF	TGCGCCAGCAGCCAAGATTCTGGATATGCAGCACACGCCTCCTACAATGAGCAGTTCTTC
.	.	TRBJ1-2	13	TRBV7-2	CASSPRDLYGYTF	TGTGCCAGCAGCCCACGGGACCTCTATGGCTACACCTTC
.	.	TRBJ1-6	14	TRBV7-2	CASSLQTGTDPLHF	TGTGCCAGCAGCCTACAGACAGGTACCGACCCCCTCCACTTT
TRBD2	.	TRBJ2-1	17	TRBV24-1	CATSAPRGDSVRDEQFF	TGTGCCACCAGCGCACCACGGGGGGACTCGGTTCGCGATGAGCAGTTCTTC
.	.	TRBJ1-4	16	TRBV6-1	CASSELSVGTGEKLFF	TGTGCCAGCAGTGAACTGTCGGTGGGGACGGGGGAAAAACTGTTTTTT
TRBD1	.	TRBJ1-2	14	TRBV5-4	CASSPRDRVRGYTF	TGTGCCAGCAGCCCCCGGGACAGGGTTCGCGGCTACACCTTC
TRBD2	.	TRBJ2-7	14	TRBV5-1	CASSLASGPYEQYF	TGCGCCAGCAGCTTGGCTAGCGGTCCCTACGAGCAGTACTTC
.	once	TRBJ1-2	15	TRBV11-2	CASTLADRTNYGYTF	TGTGCCAGCACCCTAGCCGACAGAACTAACTATGGCTACACCTTC
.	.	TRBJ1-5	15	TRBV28	CASSFAGYSNQPQHF	TGTGCCAGCAGTTTTGCGGGCTATAGCAATCAGCCCCAGCATTTT
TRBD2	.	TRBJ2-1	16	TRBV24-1	CATSDSAGISYNEQFF	TGTGCCACCAGTGATTCAGCGGGAATCTCCTACAATGAGCAGTTCTTC
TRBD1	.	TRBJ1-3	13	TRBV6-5	CASVTGAGNTIYF	TGTGCCAGCGTAACAGGGGCGGGAAACACCATATATTTT
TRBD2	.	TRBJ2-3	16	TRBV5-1	CASSIGTSRITDTQYF	TGCGCCAGCAGCATCGGGACTAGCAGGATCACAGATACGCAGTATTTT
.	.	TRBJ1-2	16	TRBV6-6	CASIDRDTSRDYGYTF	TGTGCCAGCATAGACCGGGACACGAGTAGGGACTATGGCTACACCTTC
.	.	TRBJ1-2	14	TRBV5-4	CASSLVIAGAGYTF	TGTGCCAGCAGCTTGGTAATAGCAGGGGCTGGCTACACCTTC